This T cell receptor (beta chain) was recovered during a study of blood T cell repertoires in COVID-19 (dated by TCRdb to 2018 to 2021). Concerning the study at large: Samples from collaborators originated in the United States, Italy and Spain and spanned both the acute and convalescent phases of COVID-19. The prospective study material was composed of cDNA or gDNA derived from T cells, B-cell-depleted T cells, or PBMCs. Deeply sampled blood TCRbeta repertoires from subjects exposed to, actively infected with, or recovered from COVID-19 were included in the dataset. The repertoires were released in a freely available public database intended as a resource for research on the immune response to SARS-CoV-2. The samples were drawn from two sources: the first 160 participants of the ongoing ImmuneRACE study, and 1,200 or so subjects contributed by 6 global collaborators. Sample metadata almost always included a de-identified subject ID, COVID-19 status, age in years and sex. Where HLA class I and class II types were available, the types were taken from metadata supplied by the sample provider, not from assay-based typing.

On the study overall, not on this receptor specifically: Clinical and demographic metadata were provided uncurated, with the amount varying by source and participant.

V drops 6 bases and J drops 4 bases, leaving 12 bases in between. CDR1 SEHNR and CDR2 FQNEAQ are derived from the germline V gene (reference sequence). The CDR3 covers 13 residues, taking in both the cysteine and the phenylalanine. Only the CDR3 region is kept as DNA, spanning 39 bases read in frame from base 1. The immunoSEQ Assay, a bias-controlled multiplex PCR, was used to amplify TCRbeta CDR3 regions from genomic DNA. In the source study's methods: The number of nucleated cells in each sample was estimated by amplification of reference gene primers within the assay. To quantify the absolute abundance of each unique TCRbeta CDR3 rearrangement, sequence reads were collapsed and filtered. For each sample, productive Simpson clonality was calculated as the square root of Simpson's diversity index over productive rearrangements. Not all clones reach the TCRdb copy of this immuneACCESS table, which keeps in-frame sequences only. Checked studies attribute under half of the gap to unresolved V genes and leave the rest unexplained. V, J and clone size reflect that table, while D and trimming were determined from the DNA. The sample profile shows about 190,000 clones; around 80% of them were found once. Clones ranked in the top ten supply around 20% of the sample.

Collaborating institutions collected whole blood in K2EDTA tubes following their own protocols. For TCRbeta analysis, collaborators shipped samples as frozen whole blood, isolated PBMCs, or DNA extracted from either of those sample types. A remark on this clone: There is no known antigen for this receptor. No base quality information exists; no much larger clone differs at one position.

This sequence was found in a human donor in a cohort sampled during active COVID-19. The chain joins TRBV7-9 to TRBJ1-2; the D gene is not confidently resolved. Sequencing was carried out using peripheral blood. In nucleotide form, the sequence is TGTGCCAGCAGTACCTCCCCGGGCTATGGCTACACCTTC. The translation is CASSTSPGYGYTF.